This T cell receptor (beta chain) was captured by sequencing in a study of regulatory T cells in long-lasting Graves disease. TCR beta libraries were built with iRepertoire HTBI primers and Arm-PCR of CDR3 regions. TCRdb used MiXCR to reprocess the multiplex PCR reads, holding one entry per CDR3 protein. The sample gives 350,000 to 550,000 distinct CDR3 sequences, approximately 15% of which show up once; 16% is in the top ten. The sample's time point: newly diagnosed GD, antithyroid drugs for less than 3 months. PBMC-derived RNA was used for the TCR library. The length of the CDR3 is 15 residues. J lost 3 bases, V lost 3 bases, and 3 bases had no gene match. Germline values: CDR1 KGHDR, CDR2 SFDVKD. This clonotype was seen only a few times. These data also featured in a second study, about T cells in Graves' hyperthyroidism and ophthalmopathy.

Sequences were derived from peripheral blood mononuclear cells (PBMCs), sampled at new diagnosis, from a patient treated with antithyroid drugs. The TCR comes from a woman in her 30s with Graves disease. The genes are TRBV24-1 and TRBJ1-2; TRBD1 agrees at 10 bases. CDR3 sequence: CATSDPGTGDYGYTF. CDR3 nucleotides: TGTGCCACCAGTGATCCAGGGACAGGGGACTATGGCTACACCTTC.